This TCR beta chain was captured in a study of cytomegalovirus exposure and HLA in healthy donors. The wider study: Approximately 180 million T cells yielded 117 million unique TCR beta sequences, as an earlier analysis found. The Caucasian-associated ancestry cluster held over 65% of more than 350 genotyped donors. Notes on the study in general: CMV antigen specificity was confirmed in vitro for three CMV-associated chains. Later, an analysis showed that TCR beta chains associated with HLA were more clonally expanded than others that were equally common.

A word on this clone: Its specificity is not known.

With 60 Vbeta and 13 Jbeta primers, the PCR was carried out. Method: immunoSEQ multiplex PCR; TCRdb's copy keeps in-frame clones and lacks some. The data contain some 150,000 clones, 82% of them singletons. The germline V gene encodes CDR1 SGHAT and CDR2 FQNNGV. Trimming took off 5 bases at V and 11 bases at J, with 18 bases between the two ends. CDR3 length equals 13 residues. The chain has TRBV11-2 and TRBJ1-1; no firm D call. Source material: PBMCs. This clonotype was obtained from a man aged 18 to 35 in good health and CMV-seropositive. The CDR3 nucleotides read TGTGCCAGCAGCCCAGCGTTAAGACCGGGGGCTTTCTTT. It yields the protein CASSPALRPGAFF.